These 14 T cell receptor beta chains were all obtained from the same sample, sequenced in a study of molecular identifiers for immune sequencing clone quantification. TCRdb called the PCR reads again in MiXCR, with one record for every CDR3 protein. The sample lists roughly 90,000 distinct CDR3 sequences, 20% to 25% seen once, with around 0.77% in the top ten. Sequencing used naive CD8+ T cells from blood, with Jurkat cell RNA spiked in. The subset: FACS-sorted CD8+CD4-CCR7+CD45RA+ naive T cells. Source of these receptors: a human donor in good health. Some libraries in this study had Jurkat cell RNA spiked in.

Points on this clonotype: A read error may explain this, as a much larger clone is one base away. This sequence joins TRBV19 and TRBJ1-5; weak D call: TRBD1 (6 bases). This CDR3 is 13 amino acids long. From germline, CDR1 is LNHDA and CDR2 SQIVND (reference sequence). The CDR3 protein is CASSPGDNQPPHF. In DNA, the CDR3 is TGTGCCAGTAGTCCAGGGGACAATCAGCCCCCGCATTTT.

The V call is TRBV19, the J call TRBJ1-5, with 9 bases lining up with TRBD1. Trimming took 6 bases from V and 4 from J; bases not matched to a gene: 7. The CDR3 has 15 residues. The germline V gene encodes CDR1 LNHDA and CDR2 SQIVND (reference sequence). The CDR3 region is CASSLPGTGNQPQHF. The CDR3, as DNA: TGTGCCAGTAGCCTCCCCGGGACAGGGAATCAGCCCCAGCATTTT.

Ten or more counts support this clonotype. The rearrangement uses TRBV6-5 and TRBJ2-5; D call uncertain. CDR1 and CDR2 from the germline V gene are MNHEY and SVGAGI. Trimming took off 2 bases at V and 2 bases at J, with 12 bases between the two ends. There are 15 residues in the CDR3. CDR3 bases: TGTGCCAGCAGTTACCTGCTCGGCGGTCAAGAGACCCAGTACTTC. Its translation: CASSYLLGGQETQYF.

The gene calls are TRBV20-1 and TRBJ2-7; possibly TRBD2 for D (5 bases). Germline CDR1 and CDR2: DFQATT and SNEGSKA (reference sequence). This CDR3 contains 14 residues. Between the trimmed V and J ends, which lost 1 base and 3 bases, there was a span of 13 bases. DNA for the CDR3: TGCAGTGCTAGAGTAGAGGGATTGAGCTACGAGCAGTACTTC. Residues: CSARVEGLSYEQYF.

This clonotype was observed many times. The genes are TRBV28 and TRBJ2-7, with D unresolved. The CDR3 is made up of 13 amino acids. V was pared by 3 bases and J by 2 bases, with 8 bases between. Germline assignment: CDR1 MDHEN and CDR2 SYDVKM. CDR3 region: CASSLGRAYEQYF. The CDR3 DNA reads as TGTGCCAGCAGTTTGGGCAGAGCCTACGAGCAGTACTTC.

This clonotype was counted ten times or more. V is TRBV5-5 and J is TRBJ2-5, with 8 bases aligning to TRBD1. This CDR3 is 14 amino acids long. Germline CDR1 and CDR2: SGHKS and YYEKEE (reference sequence). V lost 4 bases to trimming and J lost 1 base; unmatched junction nucleotides: 3. In nucleotides, the CDR3 is TGTGCCAGCAGCCCGACAGGGGTCCAAGAGACCCAGTACTTC. Its protein product is CASSPTGVQETQYF.

Of note for this clonotype: A much larger clone lies one base from this, so it may be a read error. The chain recombines TRBV7-3 with TRBJ2-1; a weak D match, TRBD2 (6 bases). Germline CDR1 is SGHTA and CDR2 is FQGTGA. The CDR3 contains 16 residues. The CDR3 DNA reads as TGTGCCAGCAGTGGGGGGTATGTTACCTCCTTCAATGAGCAGTTCTTC. It translates to CASSGGYVTSFNEQFF.

The chain combines TRBV12-3 or TRBV12-4 with TRBJ2-3; D is unresolved. The CDR3 is 14 residues long. V lost 5 bases to trimming and J lost 0 bases, with 9 bases between them. CDR3 in DNA: TGTGCCAGCAGTGGGCCACTTAGCACAGATACGCAGTATTTT. It codes for CASSGPLSTDTQYF.

This clonotype was observed many times. The chain uses TRBV6-2 or TRBV6-3 and TRBJ2-3, with D perhaps TRBD2 (5 bases). The CDR3 loop spans 14 amino acids. Germline-derived CDR1 and CDR2 are MNHEY and SVGEGT. The V gene lost 2 bases and the J gene lost 5 bases, with 11 bases spanning the gap. The CDR3 spells CASSYDAGRDTQYF. CDR3 in DNA: TGTGCCAGCAGTTACGACGCGGGCAGAGATACGCAGTATTTT.

This clonotype was counted many times. DNA of the CDR3: TGCGCCAGCAGCCAGAGGACCACCATGAACACTGAAGCTTTCTTT. It encodes CASSQRTTMNTEAFF. The chain links TRBV4-3 to TRBJ1-1, with D uncertain. Germline CDR1 LGHNA, CDR2 YSLEER. V was pared by 3 bases and J by 0 bases, with 11 bases between. The CDR3 has 15 amino acids.

This clonotype was detected a few times. This sequence joins TRBV5-4 and TRBJ2-7; TRBD2 might be the D (6 bases). Germline CDR1 reads SGHNT; CDR2 reads YYREEE (reference sequence). The V end lost 4 bases, the J end lost 7 bases, and 12 bases lay between the germline ends. The CDR3 totals 12 residues. CDR3 loop: CASSANGGEQYF. CDR3 in DNA: TGTGCCAGCAGCGCGAATGGGGGGGAGCAGTACTTC.

About this clonotype: This may come from a read error, since a much larger clone is one base off. The J gene is TRBJ2-3, the V gene TRBV20-1; 8 bases map to TRBD2. V lost 0 bases, J lost 2 bases, and 4 bases stayed unmatched. Germline assignment: CDR1 DFQATT and CDR2 SNEGSKA (reference sequence). The CDR3 extends over 15 amino acids. For the CDR3, the DNA is TGCAGTGCTAGAGATAATAGCGGGGCCACAGATACGCAGTATTTT. It translates to CSARDNSGATDTQYF.

The V and J genes are TRBV13 and TRBJ1-4; possibly TRBD1 for D (5 bases). This CDR3 has 16 residues. The V gene's germline CDR1 is PRHDT and CDR2 FYEKMQ (reference sequence). Trimming pared 5 bases from V and 8 bases from J, leaving 21 bases between. DNA for the CDR3: TGTGCCAGCAGCCCCCAGCGGGGGGGGTTTGGGGAAAAACTGTTTTTT. Encoded protein: CASSPQRGGFGEKLFF.

At least ten counts were recorded for this clonotype. The V gene is TRBV18, the J gene TRBJ2-5; D gene unclear. V lost 2 bases, J lost 0 bases, and 16 bases lay in between. CDR1 KGHSH and CDR2 LQKENI come from the germline V gene. The CDR3 length is 17 residues. The CDR3 DNA is TGTGCCAGCTCACCATTTGCGGCCGATCGGTACCAAGAGACCCAGTACTTC. This codes for CASSPFAADRYQETQYF.